This T cell receptor (beta chain) came from a study of cytomegalovirus exposure and HLA in healthy donors. Whole-study findings and limits: Common viral pathogens (according to a later analysis) appeared linked to several of the most significant clusters. TCR beta chains associated with HLA were, in a later analysis, more clonally expanded than equally common others.

To note about this clone: The antigen is unknown.

The PCR contained 60 Vbeta and 13 Jbeta primers. Data came from immunoSEQ multiplex PCR; TCRdb stores just in-frame clones and leaves some out. The table gives roughly 62,000 clones; the top ten clones make up about 4% of it. The germline CDR1 and CDR2 sequences are LGHNT and FRNRAP. The CDR3 contains 14 residues. Losses at the gene ends were 6 bases for V and 7 bases for J; bases not matched to a gene: 7. The receptor's source is a male donor in good health and CMV-seronegative. The V and J genes are TRBV12-5 and TRBJ1-1; 11 nucleotides align to TRBD1. What was sequenced was PBMCs. CDR3 residues: CASGNGQGANEAFF. The CDR3 DNA is TGTGCTAGTGGCAACGGACAGGGGGCGAATGAAGCTTTCTTT.